Reported below is one T cell receptor (beta chain). J lost 4 bases, V lost 4 bases, and 23 bases had no gene match. Per the germline V gene, CDR1 is SGHRS and CDR2 is YFSETQ. The CDR3 sequence is 20 residues long. These data belong to a study of blood T cell repertoires in COVID-19. In the original processing: Amplification of reference gene primers was used by the study to estimate nucleated cell counts. Profiled with immunoSEQ multiplex PCR; TCRdb holds only in-frame clones, not every one. Clonal size and the V and J genes are those of that table, whereas D and trimming came from the DNA. The sample holds 310,000 or so clones, 90% seen once. Among Cohort 3 donors, those recovered had two negative PCRs, clearance, or symptom resolution.

Sequenced: PBMCs or T cells enriched from blood (not recorded which). The V call is TRBV5-1, the J call TRBJ2-1; 7 bases fit TRBD1. The clonotype was recovered from a woman between 25 and 40 years old who had recovered from COVID-19. As DNA, the CDR3 is TGCGCCAGCAGCCTCCGGGACAGACTTGCCGGGACCACTCGTTACAATGAGCAGTTCTTC. Residues: CASSLRDRLAGTTRYNEQFF.